This T cell receptor beta chain was obtained from a study of identical twins. Regarding the study as a whole: The presence of invariant MAIT and iNKT cells could partly confound analyses of zero-insertion sequences. Models, which agreed with sharing between unrelated individuals, nonetheless underestimated the out-of-frame TCR alpha sharing seen in monozygotic twins.

With regard to this clonotype: The antigen is undetermined.

The CDR3 runs 16 residues. V lost 5 bases and J 0 bases, leaving 16 bases between the germline ends. The V gene's germline CDR1 is MNHNS and CDR2 SASEGT. Each CDR3 protein is one row after TCRdb ran MiXCR on the 5' RACE reads. The repertoire holds approximately 220,000 distinct CDR3 sequences, with around 8% as singletons. These data are also associated with another study on yellow fever vaccine responses in identical twins. That study adds: Twins' vaccine T cell responses reportedly seemed partly convergent and partly personalized.

This rearrangement joins TRBV6-1 to TRBJ1-1; possible D gene TRBD1, 6 bases. The receptor was derived from a young woman in good health. The sequencing sample was made of memory (CD45RO+) T cells sorted from blood. The CDR3 DNA reads as TGTGCCAGCAGTCTCCGGACAGTCCTCATGAACACTGAAGCTTTCTTT. It translates to CASSLRTVLMNTEAFF.